Listed here is a single T cell receptor beta chain. This clone's antigen is unknown. Nothing much larger sits one base from this clone, and base qualities are not available. The cohort consisted of 650 to 700 healthy bone marrow donors. Cohort members were all nominally healthy when sampled, although unrecorded immune exposures were likely present. The donor tested CMV seronegative and was one of the 352 seronegative cohort members. A peripheral blood sample was collected from each donor, and TCR beta sequencing was performed on peripheral blood mononuclear cells. Genomic DNA was extracted from the blood cell samples with the Qiagen DNeasy Blood Extraction Kit. Receptor amplification or capture employed the immunoSEQ multiplex PCR assay. A mixture of 60 forward primers for TCR Vbeta segments and 13 reverse primers for TCR Jbeta segments was used in the multiplex PCR. The CDR3 region of rearranged TCR beta genes was amplified from genomic DNA with a multiplex PCR assay. On the Illumina HiSeq System, the amplified TCR beta libraries were sequenced as 87-base-pair reads. As for the original processing: A later analysis tallied roughly 80 million unique TCR beta chains across the 660 or so repertoires, and some 10 million of those chains were shared by two or more donors. Raw reads were error-corrected and collapsed into unique sequences with a nearest-neighbor algorithm that merged closely related sequences to remove PCR and sequencing errors. CDR3 sequences were aligned to IMGT reference sequences to assign V, D and J gene segments. For a sequence to be retained, at least a six-nucleotide match to both a V gene segment and a J gene segment was required. Rearrangements were classified as productive when the CDR3 lacked stop codons and remained in frame with V and J, and all other rearrangements were classified as non-productive. Following IMGT convention, CDR3 was defined as the stretch from the second conserved V-encoded cysteine up to the conserved J-encoded phenylalanine. Sequences without an unambiguous match to a single V gene segment were excluded from the earlier analysis of almost 600 of the donors. An earlier analysis of about 600 of the donors called V segments functional above 56.7% productive rearrangements and segregating when the between-donor standard deviation exceeded 5%. A statistical classification framework was built to diagnose cytomegalovirus status from the catalog of TCR beta chain sequences. In a later analysis, V and J genes were assigned by comparing TCR nucleotide sequences against IMGT/GENE-DB human TR gene sequences. Using the TCRdist pipeline, a later analysis assigned CDR3 sequences along with most-parsimonious VDJ recombination scenarios. In a later analysis, each TCR beta chain was defined by its CDR3 amino acid sequence together with its V-gene family, and reads without a unique V-gene family were excluded. As a way to deal with suspected cross-contamination and a sequencing artifact, a later analysis dropped 500 to 700 nucleotide sequences that were highly shared and had low generation probability. For each public chain, a later analysis derived a clonal expansion index from normalized ranks of inferred template counts within each repertoire. Generation probabilities in a later analysis came from a VDJ recombination model fitted to out-of-frame rearrangements, and those results were checked against IGoR. A later analysis scored TCR-TCR, TCR-HLA and TCR-CMV co-occurrence with hypergeometric tests, applying a repertoire-size bias correction to TCR pairs. A later analysis estimated false discovery rates by permuting HLA or CMV assignments 20 times. In a later analysis, co-occurring TCRs were grouped using DBSCAN, and TCRdist sequence similarity was added for clustering within HLA-allele-positive subsets. Repertoires with fewer than 30,000 or more than 120,000 public chains were left out of co-occurrence clustering, as were about 5 repertoires with anomalous nucleotide sharing. Not all clones reach the TCRdb copy of this immuneACCESS table, which keeps in-frame sequences only. Checked studies attribute under half of the gap to unresolved V genes and leave the rest unexplained. That table is the source of V, J and clone size, and D and trimming were worked out from the DNA. Here the sample has under 250,000 clones; approximately 78% occur a single time. Approximately 2.5% of the sample goes to the ten largest clones.

These data originate in a study of cytomegalovirus exposure and HLA in healthy donors (TCRdb year 2017). Background for the entire study: According to an earlier analysis of several hundred of the donors, about 170 million T cells yielded roughly 100 million unique TCR beta sequences and approximately 300 Gb of sequence data. Genome-wide SNP genotypes for about 55% of the roughly 670 donors were used in a later genetic analysis, which treated that subset as a discovery cohort. An earlier analysis of 450 to 750 of the donors used high-throughput TCR beta sequencing to judge whether each TCR beta V gene segment behaved as functional or pseudogenic. Five DR-DQ haplotypes were handled as single units for association and clustering because linkage in the cohort was strong. The genetic ancestry cluster associated with self-reported Caucasian donors included over 80% of the 398 genotyped donors. Rather than drawing on any new phenotypic data, the later analysis identified candidate immune exposures from TCR beta sequences and the way those sequences occurred across donors. Among some 400 genotyped donors of the cohort, an average of around 240,000 unique TCR beta nucleotide sequences were sequenced per donor, 15% to 20% of them non-productive. An early release covering roughly 640 HLA-typed donors comprised about 300 gigabases of sequencing data and approximately 85 million unique TCR sequences. Alongside the repertoire data, information on donor age, sex, ethnicity and CMV serostatus was compiled. The study aimed to test whether cataloging public T cell receptors could reveal signatures of past pathogen exposure. To study patterns of TCR occurrence, a later analysis re-analyzed previously published TCR beta repertoires from around 670 donors and added high-resolution HLA genotyping. The study combined high-throughput TCR immunosequencing, statistical association of individual TCRs with disease status, and machine learning to predict cytomegalovirus infection status. Typing coverage varied by locus: roughly 629-640 donors for A, B, C, DRB1 and DQB1; under 550 for DQA1; about 600 for DPA1; approximately 470 for DPB1. A separate validation cohort of roughly 120 different subjects was used in addition to the approximately 700-subject first cohort. Class I and class II HLA loci were covered by the typing at four-digit resolution. The study used immunosequencing to profile the T cell repertoires of approximately 630 subjects and linked those repertoires to cytomegalovirus serostatus. Every discovery cohort repertoire had been produced on one sequencing platform. The paper's findings and limits, for the study overall: A later genetic analysis associated a missense DCLRE1C variant with V-gene and J-gene trimming of TCR beta chains, and an independent cohort replicated the association. Compared with equally common non-associated chains, HLA-associated TCR beta chains in a later analysis were more clonally expanded and had lower generation probabilities. In an earlier analysis of approximately 590 of the donors, most TCR beta V segments were observed in productive rearrangements about 87% or about 30% of the time, broadly matching IMGT annotations. Cytomegalovirus status was reported to be diagnosed by the classifier with high specificity and sensitivity in both the original and validation cohorts. The study listed 150 to 200 TCR beta chains as associated with cytomegalovirus. CMV serostatus was the only immune exposure information available for the cohort. Sequencing depth was assumed to be roughly uniform across donors in the presence/absence analyses, though that assumption may not hold. When HLA alleles, especially DR and DQ, strongly co-occurred, TCR associations were difficult to assign to individual alleles. In a later genetic analysis, fewer N-insertions in productive TCRs were reported among donors in an Asian-associated ancestry cluster than the 666-donor mean. In vitro tests confirmed that a few of the cytomegalovirus-associated TCR beta chains recognize cytomegalovirus antigens. A further reported finding was that TCR beta sequences accurately predicted the HLA-A and HLA-B alleles for most subjects in the first cohort. The authors suggested that the approach could potentially be generalized to other disease states and immunological phenotypes. Specific HLA alleles were associated with over 15,000 TCR beta sequences at a false discovery rate of 0.05 in a later analysis. In a later analysis, several top co-occurrence clusters were reported to appear linked to parvovirus B19, influenza, CMV and Epstein-Barr virus. Most CMV-associated TCR beta chains appeared to be HLA-restricted in a later analysis, and the HLA associations seemed to be driven largely by CMV exposure. Because HLA typing was missing for some donors at each locus, association tests included only the typed subset. Correlated functional status among segregating V segments might reflect linkage disequilibrium, but an unknown experimental factor could not be ruled out. Some 16 rarely observed V segments, including chromosome 9 orphons, were excluded from the earlier analysis of some 590 of the donors because counts were too low. Most TCR sequences were seen in very few donors, while some public TCRs were found in many individuals. Only TCR beta chains were sequenced in this cohort, and the absence of alpha or paired-chain data limited detectable features. Because the 87-base-pair reads could not distinguish some IMGT-functional V segments, including TRBV6-2 and TRBV6-3, those segments were excluded. In a later analysis, the rate of TCR association differed among HLA loci, with DRB1 alleles having the most associated TCRs and HLA-C alleles having the fewest. A group of highly shared sequence variants was considered likely to be a technical artifact of the sequencing pipeline.

The germline V gene specifies SGDLS as CDR1 and YYNGEE as CDR2. Spanning cysteine to phenylalanine, the CDR3 consists of 16 amino acids. The CDR3 DNA has 48 bases and is translated from base 1. Unmatched junction bases come to 5, with V trimmed by 0 bases and J by 1 base. The rearrangement combines TRBV9 with TRBJ2-3, with 7 central nucleotides matching TRBD2. The sequence was collected from a woman aged 40 to 50 in good health and CMV-seronegative. What was sequenced was PBMCs. The CDR3 corresponds to CASSVGLARRTDTQYF. In nucleotides, the sequence is TGTGCCAGCAGCGTAGGACTAGCCCGTCGCACAGATACGCAGTATTTT.